This TCR beta chain was documented in a study of T cells in Graves' hyperthyroidism and ophthalmopathy (dated by TCRdb to between 2018 and 2021). About the full investigation: Peripheral blood was collected at initial diagnosis, before any treatment. Once sampling was done, hyperthyroidism patients were given methimazole at a starting dose of 30 mg daily, whereas ophthalmopathy patients were given high-dose intravenous methylprednisolone. The study also compared thyroid tissue and blood T-cell repertoires from more than 5 Graves' hyperthyroidism patients. An independent validation cohort of around 19 hyperthyroidism patients and 17 patients who later progressed to ophthalmopathy tested prospective prediction of ophthalmopathy. To identify TCR V-J signatures that set the groups apart, the researchers used a discovery cohort of 100 patients, made up of roughly 40 with Graves' ophthalmopathy and 57 with stable Graves' hyperthyroidism. The 75 to 100 discovery patients were randomly split 7:3 into training and test sets. According to the paper, TCR Vbeta CDR3 sequencing was carried out on some 130 peripheral blood samples, which came from under 50 ophthalmopathy, around 74 hyperthyroidism and approximately 17 progressor patients. The research as a whole found: A model built on a 13 V-J signature distinguished ophthalmopathy from stable hyperthyroidism, reaching 87.88% sensitivity and 81.08% specificity in cross-validation and 80%/75% in testing. In validation, the model predicted progression to ophthalmopathy a median of around 6.5 months before onset, with roughly 68% sensitivity and around 76% specificity. Blood samples also contained most of the expanded thyroid clonotypes (frequency above 0.001), which suggests that blood repertoires may reflect thyroid immune responses. Sample size was not statistically predetermined, and blinding of investigators to group allocation was not performed.

The TCR beta CDR3 regions were amplified from the RNA transcripts. The first round of RT-PCR for the TCR CDR3 was performed with the HTBI primer set and the Qiagen OneStep RT-PCR kit. A second multiplex PCR round built the libraries, followed by size selection and purification. Paired-end sequencing of the libraries was performed with 100 bp reads on an Illumina HiSeq2000. The study's processing was this. SOAPnuke was used to process the raw data, removing reads that contained adapters or uncalled bases, had a mean Phred below 15, or lacked an exact match to the constant primer or identifier. COPE v1.2.5 was used to merge the high-quality paired reads, and each unique nucleotide sequence was defined as a clonotype. Clonotypes were aligned to IMGT TRBV, TRBD and TRBJ reference segments using MiTCR v1.1. Only V-J combinations with frequency above 0.0001, covering about 99% of repertoires, were analysed. A TCS score was defined as the ratio between F50 (clonal expansion) and ExV (chaos), using BLOSUM62-based TCRdist between CDR3 peptides within each V-J. Welch's t-statistics and random forest reduced fewer than 550 V-J features to roughly 13, which were used in a naive Bayes classifier (R e1071). TCRdb reprocessed the public reads (quality trimming at Q25 with fastp, clone calling with MiXCR) and kept in-frame beta chains. One record per CDR3 amino acid sequence lists the most common genes and DNA. The V and J calls, along with clone size, are taken from TCRdb and not from the paper's own processing. The sample table records hundreds of thousands of distinct CDR3 sequences; approximately 15% of these occur just once. More than 8.5% of the sample lies in the top ten.

This clonotype was seen many times. No antigen is known for it. There are no base qualities to consult, and no much larger clone falls within one base. Stable Graves' hyperthyroidism was defined as the absence of progression to ophthalmopathy over 18 months of follow-up. Hyperthyroidism patients were newly diagnosed, had a disease duration of under 2 months, and were aged 18 to 65 years. Patients with uncontrolled infections, other autoimmune diseases, pregnancy or lactation were excluded. Diagnoses relied on clinical symptoms, serum thyroxine and TRAb, thyroid ultrasound and orbital computed tomography. PBMCs were isolated from more than 8 ml of fresh peripheral blood by Ficoll-Paque density gradient centrifugation. Trizol reagent was used to extract total RNA, and RNA quality was then checked on an Agilent 2100 Bioanalyzer. Counted from cysteine to phenylalanine, this CDR3 has 18 amino acids. Solely the CDR3 DNA is kept, with 54 bases framed from the first base. Sequences SGHTA (CDR1) and FQGNSA (CDR2) are obtained from the germline V gene. Unmatched junction bases come to 13, with V trimmed by 5 bases and J by 0 bases.

The sequence was collected from a woman in her late teens or twenties with Graves' hyperthyroidism. Sequencing was carried out using blood. The V and J segments used are TRBV7-2 and TRBJ2-4; the junction holds 7 bases that match TRBD2. The DNA reads as follows: TGTGCCAGCAGCCGTGTGGGCGGGAGTTGGGGAGCCAAAAACATTCAGTACTTC. The encoded protein is CASSRVGGSWGAKNIQYF.